This T cell receptor (beta chain) stems from a study of T cell repertoires in cytomegalovirus infection. Via MiXCR, TCRdb re-called the reads, giving one row per CDR3 protein. This sample has around 770,000 distinct CDR3 sequences; 25% to 35% occur once, and the top ten carry about 12%. The CDR3 has 18 residues. After removal of 1 base from V and 3 bases from J, the junction contained 9 bases not matched to a gene. In its sample, this clonotype was seen a few times. Its antigen is not known. The sample was cultured CD8+ T cells from PBMCs, taken from culture after CMV antigen stimulation. This sequence originates from a human donor in good health (CMV status not recorded). Some clones in this sample may be carry-over from other donors' samples. This sequence joins TRBV12-3 or TRBV12-4 and TRBJ2-2; 9 bases line up with TRBD1. CDR3 sequence reads: CASSLVHYRGRDTGELFF. The CDR3, as DNA: TGTGCCAGCAGTTTAGTCCACTACAGGGGGCGCGACACCGGGGAGCTGTTTTTT.